A selection of T cell receptor beta chains follows, all from one sample in a study of shared clonotypes between healthy human individuals. TCRdb's table, derived via immunoSEQ multiplex PCR, lists solely in-frame clones and lacks some. There are about 530,000 clones in the sample; 90% to 97% occur only once, and less than 0.06% lies in the top ten. The sequenced material came from naive CD4+ T cells sorted from blood. All receptors derive from a woman aged 30 to 39 in good health. The conserved cysteine and the conserved F or W are not part of the CDR3 here. Fields, in order: J gene, V gene, CDR3 protein.

j_call: TRBJ1-5; v_call: TRBV30; cdr3_aa: AWSVSANQPQH
j_call: TRBJ2-1; v_call: TRBV5-1; cdr3_aa: ASSLLAESYNEQF
j_call: TRBJ1-4; v_call: TRBV4-1; cdr3_aa: ASSQDRKLF
j_call: TRBJ2-5; v_call: TRBV7-9; cdr3_aa: ASSLVGGVETQY
j_call: TRBJ1-1; v_call: TRBV6-5; cdr3_aa: ASRDRAEAEAF
j_call: TRBJ2-3; v_call: TRBV28; cdr3_aa: ASSAGTDTQY
j_call: TRBJ1-4; v_call: TRBV18; cdr3_aa: ASSPPGQPNEKLF
j_call: TRBJ1-4; v_call: TRBV18; cdr3_aa: ASSLRAANEKLF
j_call: TRBJ1-5; v_call: TRBV29-1; cdr3_aa: SVGTGDNQPQH
j_call: TRBJ1-1; v_call: TRBV28; cdr3_aa: ASSPQWRDTEAF
j_call: TRBJ1-2; v_call: TRBV27; cdr3_aa: ASRFGRDGGVGYGYT
j_call: TRBJ1-5; v_call: TRBV6-1; cdr3_aa: ASSEWGSNQPQH
j_call: TRBJ2-1; v_call: TRBV7-3; cdr3_aa: ASSSGLAGREGQF
j_call: TRBJ2-3; v_call: TRBV27; cdr3_aa: ASSLSWTAAPRTQY
j_call: TRBJ1-5; v_call: TRBV30; cdr3_aa: AWSRVNGNQPQH
j_call: TRBJ2-3; v_call: TRBV5-4; cdr3_aa: ASSSPGRPTDTQY
j_call: TRBJ2-7; v_call: TRBV5-1; cdr3_aa: ASSRDGSSYEQY
j_call: NA; v_call: TRBV4-1; cdr3_aa: ASSPARLAGESSIYEQY
j_call: TRBJ2-3; v_call: TRBV7-2; cdr3_aa: ASSLRLAGGTDTQY
j_call: TRBJ1-5; v_call: TRBV18; cdr3_aa: ASSSGQGRQPQH